The 29 T cell receptor beta chains given below trace back to one sample, sequenced in a study of T cells in Graves' hyperthyroidism and ophthalmopathy. TCR beta CDR3 regions were amplified from RNA transcripts. A set of HTBI primers served as the primers for a first-round RT-PCR of the TCR CDR3. In TCRdb, the multiplex PCR reads were re-called with MiXCR into one record per CDR3 protein. The sample has around 420,000 distinct CDR3 sequences; less than 20% are singletons. Sample: blood. The receptors derive from a woman between 18 and 29 years old with Graves' hyperthyroidism.

In this sample, this clonotype turned up a few times. The chain joins TRBV5-1 to TRBJ2-1, with 11 bases identical to TRBD2. Germline-derived CDR1 and CDR2 are SGHRS and YFSETQ. V lost 7 bases and J lost 9; bases outside the gene matches: 12. The CDR3 extends over 15 amino acids. In DNA form, the CDR3 reads TGCGCCAGCGGGACAGGGACTAGCGGTTGGGGTGAGCAGTTCTTC. Encoded protein: CASGTGTSGWGEQFF. The complete variable domain, with remaining parts taken from reference TRBV5-1 and TRBJ2-1, reads KAGVTQTPRYLIKTRGQQVTLSCSPISGHRSVSWYQQTPGQGLQFLFEYFSETQRNKGNFPGRFSGRQFSNSRSEMNVSTLELGDSALYLCASGTGTSGWGEQFFGPGTRLTVL.

Concerning this clonotype itself: A much larger clone lies one base from this, so it may be a read error. This chain links TRBV3-1 with TRBJ2-1, with no clear D. The germline V gene has CDR1 LGHDT and CDR2 YNNKEL (reference sequence). CDR3 length: 12 residues. Deletions cut 6 bases from V and 9 bases from J, with 12 bases between. Written as DNA, the CDR3 is TGTGCCAGCAGGCTAGGGTCCACTGAGCAGTTCTTC. This translates into CASRLGSTEQFF.

This clonotype occurred many times. V usage is TRBV6-2 or TRBV6-3 and J usage is TRBJ2-1; 7 positions match TRBD1. This CDR3 spans 17 amino acids. Germline CDR1 is MNHEY and CDR2 is SVGEGT. The junction had 14 bases not matched to a gene; V was cut back by 6 bases and J by 3 bases. The CDR3 here is CASRSPKGQTSYNEQFF. DNA for the CDR3: TGTGCCAGCAGAAGCCCAAAGGGACAGACAAGCTACAATGAGCAGTTCTTC.

This clonotype was counted many times. The CDR3, as DNA: TGTGCCAGCAGCGAACAGGGCGGGTATGGCTACACCTTC. Protein product: CASSEQGGYGYTF. The genes are TRBV11-2 and TRBJ1-2; a possible D gene is TRBD1 (6 bases). The CDR3 runs to 13 residues. The germline gives CDR1 SGHAT, CDR2 FQNNGV. The ends were cut back, 5 bases at V and 5 bases at J, with 12 bases in the middle.

As concerns this clonotype: Given a much more abundant clone one base away, this may be a read error. This chain connects TRBV20-1 to TRBJ2-2, with 8 bases identical to TRBD2. Germline V gives CDR1 DFQATT, CDR2 SNEGSKA (reference sequence). This CDR3 has 14 amino acids. For the CDR3, the DNA is TGCGGTGCTTCAGCGGGAGTGAACACCGGGGAGCTGTTTTTT. Its translation: CGASAGVNTGELFF.

The chain links TRBV7-3 to TRBJ2-1; 9 nucleotides line up with TRBD2. The germline CDR1 and CDR2 sequences are SGHTA and FQGTGA. This CDR3 contains 18 residues. V shed 2 bases and J 4 bases; nucleotides not matched to a gene: 12. The CDR3 here is CASSLGPGGAGGYNEQFF. CDR3 coding DNA: TGTGCCAGCAGCTTAGGCCCGGGGGGGGCGGGAGGGTACAATGAGCAGTTCTTC.

This CDR3 is CASSNQGYVYGYTF. CDR3 coding DNA: TGTGCCAGCAGCAACCAGGGGTACGTCTATGGCTACACCTTC. The rearrangement joins TRBV2 to TRBJ1-2; D is possibly TRBD1 (6 bases). Deletions cut 6 bases from V and 4 bases from J, with 15 bases between. The CDR3 extends over 14 amino acids. The germline V gene has CDR1 SNHLY and CDR2 FYNNEI.

This clonotype was seen at least ten times. The chain employs TRBV28 and TRBJ2-1; D is undetermined. V lost 8 bases and J lost 0, with 14 bases in between. Germline V lookup: CDR1 MDHEN, CDR2 SYDVKM. The CDR3 has 15 amino acids. The CDR3 protein is CASVTAPSSYNEQFF. In DNA form, the CDR3 reads TGTGCCAGCGTAACAGCGCCAAGCTCCTACAATGAGCAGTTCTTC.

This clonotype was detected a few times. This sequence joins TRBV7-9 and TRBJ2-7, with D tentatively TRBD1 or TRBD2 (7 bases each). The CDR3 is 13 amino acids. The V and J ends lost 4 bases and 11 bases respectively, with 18 bases between them. Looked up from germline, CDR1 is SEHNR and CDR2 is FQNEAQ (reference sequence). CDR3 region: CASSSGGGKSEYF. The CDR3 region has the DNA TGTGCCAGCAGCTCAGGGGGAGGGAAATCAGAGTACTTC.

J is TRBJ1-1 and V is TRBV19, with unresolved D. This CDR3 is built from 15 residues. CDR1 is LNHDA, CDR2 SQIVND, per germline (reference sequence). Trimming left V 9 bases short and J 0 bases short, with 17 bases between. The CDR3 DNA reads as TGTGCCAGCCTGGACGGGAGCCACGTGAACACTGAAGCTTTCTTT. Residues: CASLDGSHVNTEAFF.

This clonotype has a count of ten or more. The chain links TRBV29-1 to TRBJ2-7, with D unclear. Trimming shortened V by 1 base and J by 0 bases, and 7 bases separated the two germline ends. In germline, CDR1 is SQVTM, CDR2 ANQGSEA. The CDR3 length is 13 residues. DNA of the CDR3: TGCAGCGTTGAAGGGACGGACTCCTACGAGCAGTACTTC. This encodes CSVEGTDSYEQYF.

This clonotype showed up just a few times. V and J are TRBV11-2 and TRBJ1-4, with D possibly being TRBD1 (5 bases). There are 17 residues in the CDR3. V was trimmed by 2 bases and J by 2 bases, leaving 15 bases between them. Germline CDR1 SGHAT, CDR2 FQNNGV. CDR3 coding DNA: TGTGCCAGCAGCTTATCCCCCCCAGGGCTCACTAATGAAAAACTGTTTTTT. It specifies CASSLSPPGLTNEKLFF.

This clonotype was found many times. This chain connects TRBV6-2 or TRBV6-3 to TRBJ2-1; tentatively, D is TRBD2 (5 bases). CDR3 length: 12 residues. With 6 bases removed from V and 9 bases from J, the gap between germline ends came to 12 bases. Germline V gene data show CDR1 as MNHEY and CDR2 as SVGEGT. CDR3 residues: CASSFGVGEQFF. The CDR3 DNA reads TGTGCCAGCAGCTTCGGGGTGGGTGAGCAGTTCTTC.

The chain uses TRBV20-1 and TRBJ1-3, with D maybe TRBD1 (5 bases). This CDR3 comprises 18 residues. Germline V gene data show CDR1 as DFQATT and CDR2 as SNEGSKA (reference sequence). The germline V and J ends were trimmed by 6 bases and 0 bases, with 24 bases remaining between them. The CDR3 DNA follows: TGCAGTGCGGCCCCCGTTTTGGGGGGACCAAACTCTGGAAACACCATATATTTT. This encodes CSAAPVLGGPNSGNTIYF.

This clonotype was seen a few times. The CDR3 spells CASRRLTGGATYGYTF. The DNA of the CDR3 is TGTGCCAGCAGGCGGTTAACAGGGGGCGCAACTTATGGCTACACCTTC. The genes are TRBV6-1 and TRBJ1-2, with 9 bases fitting TRBD1. The CDR3 is 16 residues long. Germline V gene data show CDR1 as MNHNS and CDR2 as SASEGT. The V and J ends lost 6 bases and 5 bases, in that order; junction bases with no gene match: 13.

This clonotype was counted ten times or more. This sequence joins TRBV5-1 and TRBJ1-2, with D unresolved. Germline V gives CDR1 SGHRS, CDR2 YFSETQ. The CDR3 contains 13 residues. V shed 4 bases and J shed 2 bases, with 9 bases lying between them. CDR3 in amino acids: CASSEGLNYGYTF. The CDR3 DNA reads TGCGCCAGCAGCGAAGGACTGAACTATGGCTACACCTTC.

This clonotype was seen a single time. This rearrangement joins TRBV12-3 or TRBV12-4 to TRBJ2-2, with TRBD1 identical over 9 bases. The CDR3 extends over 14 amino acids. V lost 7 bases and J lost 5; bases outside the gene matches: 5. For the CDR3, the DNA is TGTGCCAGCACCCGGGGACAGGGAACCGGGGAGCTGTTTTTT. Translated, it gives CASTRGQGTGELFF.

This clonotype was picked up a small number of times. The chain links TRBV20-1 to TRBJ2-3, with 12 bases lining up with TRBD2. With V trimmed by 6 bases and J by 4 bases, 14 bases remained unmatched. There are 17 residues in the CDR3. The germline V gene encodes CDR1 DFQATT and CDR2 SNEGSKA (reference sequence). CDR3 DNA: TGCAGTGCCCGCCCTTCCGGAACTAGCGGGAGGTCAGATACGCAGTATTTT. It yields the protein CSARPSGTSGRSDTQYF.

This clonotype was observed at least ten times. The chain uses TRBV2 and TRBJ2-7, with D tentatively TRBD1 or TRBD2 (7 bases each). V was shortened by 3 bases and J by 2 bases, with 14 bases between the two germline ends. Germline V CDR1 and CDR2: SNHLY, FYNNEI. The CDR3 sequence is 15 residues long. CDR3 sequence (DNA): TGTGCCAGCAGTGATGCGGGGGACAGCACCTACGAGCAGTACTTC. This sequence encodes CASSDAGDSTYEQYF.

The J gene is TRBJ2-5, the V gene TRBV15, with D tentatively TRBD2 (5 bases). Germline CDR1 LNHNV, CDR2 YYDKDF (reference sequence). V dropped 0 bases and J dropped 3 bases, with 8 bases sitting between them. This CDR3 contains 14 residues. CDR3 DNA: TGTGCCACCAGCAGAGATTCCGGGGAAGAGACCCAGTACTTC. As protein: CATSRDSGEETQYF.

V usage is TRBV19 and J usage is TRBJ2-1, with D possibly called TRBD1 or TRBD2 (5 bases each). Deletions cut 5 bases from V and 6 bases from J, with 20 bases between. Per germline, CDR1 LNHDA and CDR2 SQIVND (reference sequence). The CDR3 consists of 16 residues. The CDR3 region is CASSPVRGAVSNEQFF. The CDR3 region has the DNA TGTGCCAGTAGTCCCGTTAGGGGAGCTGTCTCCAATGAGCAGTTCTTC.

Many counts were recorded for this clonotype. The chain carries TRBV20-1 and TRBJ2-1; TRBD2 matches at 12 bases. Germline V gives CDR1 DFQATT, CDR2 SNEGSKA (reference sequence). The CDR3 length is 16 residues. V dropped 3 bases and J dropped 8; count of bases not matched to a gene: 11. The CDR3 loop reads CSARDGTSGRFDEQFF. The CDR3 DNA follows: TGCAGTGCTAGGGACGGAACTAGCGGGAGGTTCGATGAGCAGTTCTTC.

Turning to this clonotype: With a much larger clone just one base away, this may be a read error. The chain joins TRBV20-1 to TRBJ2-2; D may match TRBD1 or TRBD2 (5 bases each). Per germline, CDR1 DFQATT and CDR2 SNEGSKA (reference sequence). The CDR3 runs 20 residues. Trimming removed 5 bases at V and 5 bases at J, with 33 bases between. The CDR3 spells CSAALNLRDETSWGTGELFF. The CDR3 region has the DNA TGCAGTGCTGCCCTGAACCTACGGGACGAGACGAGCTGGGGTACCGGGGAGCTGTTTTTT.

This clonotype has at least ten counts. The V gene is TRBV2, the J gene TRBJ1-5; D is possibly TRBD1 (5 bases). CDR1 is SNHLY and CDR2 is FYNNEI in the germline V gene. Trimming took off 7 bases at V and 0 bases at J, with 19 bases between the two ends. This CDR3 region has 17 residues. The CDR3 DNA reads as TGTGCCAGCAACCCCGCCGCGTCAGGGCATAGCAATCAGCCCCAGCATTTT. It yields the protein CASNPAASGHSNQPQHF.

The chain combines TRBV29-1 with TRBJ2-3, with a weak D call TRBD2 (5 bases). The CDR3 has 15 residues. With 2 bases removed from V and 2 bases from J, the gap between germline ends came to 14 bases. Germline-derived CDR1 and CDR2 are SQVTM and ANQGSEA. CDR3 amino acids: CSVEIHKRTTDTQYF. Here the CDR3 DNA reads TGCAGCGTTGAAATACACAAGCGGACCACAGATACGCAGTATTTT.

This clonotype has more than one count but fewer than ten. V is TRBV7-8 and J is TRBJ2-2; D ambiguous. Germline V gene sequence: CDR1 SGHVS, CDR2 FQNEAQ. The CDR3 has 15 amino acids. The V gene lost 7 bases and the J gene lost 8 bases, with 20 bases spanning the gap. The CDR3 nucleotides read TGTGCCAGCACCCCCTCGGGTCTCGGAAGGGGGGAGCTGTTTTTT. As protein: CASTPSGLGRGELFF.

This clonotype was seen at least ten times. This sequence joins TRBV27 and TRBJ2-7; D perhaps matches TRBD2 (7 bases). CDR1 MNHEY and CDR2 SMNVEV come from the germline V gene (reference sequence). The CDR3 has 15 residues. Trimming pared 6 bases from V and 6 bases from J, leaving 21 bases between. CDR3 region: CASSPPRGGSIEQYF. In DNA form, the CDR3 reads TGTGCCAGCAGCCCCCCCAGGGGAGGGTCAATCGAGCAGTACTTC.

This clonotype was counted many times. The rearrangement joins TRBV24-1 to TRBJ1-2; 7 bases match TRBD1. This CDR3 is built from 14 residues. Germline values: CDR1 KGHDR, CDR2 SFDVKD. V lost 4 bases, J lost 3 bases, and 4 bases stayed unmatched. DNA of the CDR3: TGTGCCACCAGTGACACCGGGACAGACTATGGCTACACCTTC. Protein sequence: CATSDTGTDYGYTF.

This clonotype was seen at least ten times. The chain recombines TRBV29-1 with TRBJ1-1; weak D call: TRBD1 (6 bases). Germline V gene lookup returns CDR1 SQVTM and CDR2 ANQGSEA. Deletions cut 6 bases from V and 4 bases from J, with 18 bases between. This CDR3 is built from 14 residues. The CDR3 protein is CSVRRGGAGTEAFF. CDR3 nucleotides: TGCAGCGTACGACGGGGGGGCGCAGGCACTGAAGCTTTCTTT. Complete variable domain (other parts from reference TRBV29-1 and TRBJ1-1): SAVISQKPSRDICQRGTSLTIQCQVDSQVTMMFWYRQQPGQSLTLIATANQGSEATYESGFVIDKFPISRPNLTFSTLTVSNMSPEDSSIYLCSVRRGGAGTEAFFGQGTRLTVV.